The source of this T cell receptor (beta chain) is a study of T cell responses to AZD1222 COVID-19 vaccine (dated by TCRdb to the early 2020s). Context from the whole study: A total of 233 trial participants underwent TCR sequencing, of whom about 200 had received two doses of AZD1222 and approximately 26 had received two doses of the MenACWY control vaccine. Enrollment into the trials was organized by age into subgroups of 18-55, 56-69 and 70-plus years, and those subgroups contained roughly 150, 30 and 60 TCR-sequenced participants, respectively. The full study reports these points: Participants were mostly white British and included more females than males, and it was suggested by the authors that clonal diversity may have been underestimated. In the small 56-69-year group, the increase in depth fell short of significance, most likely because of low power. Only six AZD1222 recipients were SARS-CoV-2 seropositive at baseline, limiting conclusions about previously exposed vaccinees. Nearly half of unique spike-specific TCRs reportedly recognized epitopes outside regions mutated in the B.1.351 and B.1.1.7 variants. Because no day 14 peak-response samples were available, repertoires were characterized only after the peak T cell response. The vaccine-associated CD4 TCRs covered the entire spike protein, and the dominant responses fell in regions 160-218 and 743-854. After two AZD1222 doses, spike-specific TCR breadth and depth were significantly higher than at day 0 and than in MenACWY recipients.

The time point label, read with the paper, signifies: about 28 days (+/-7) after the second vaccine dose. AZD1222 recipients whose second dose came at about 4 weeks and those whose second dose came at about 12 weeks were combined into one group, since spike-specific TCR depth and breadth did not differ between the two schedules. Samples from vaccinated people were obtained from the UK trials COV001 and COV002, which included a single-blind randomized controlled phase 2/3 trial of AZD1222 (ChAdOx1 nCoV-19) in healthy adults. For TCRbeta chain sequencing, PBMC samples from trial participants were taken at day 0 and at day 28 after the second dose. Regarding this clone: It has no known antigen specificity. Base qualities are not provided; no much larger clone lies one nucleotide away.

The CDR3 regions of human TCRbeta chains were analyzed by immunosequencing. Under the source paper's analysis protocol: TCRs in the repertoires were matched against a reference library of SARS-CoV-2-specific TCRs that had been generated with the MIRA antigen-specificity platform. Breadth was defined as the fraction of unique TCRs that were SARS-CoV-2-associated. Depth was defined as the fraction of total T cells that were SARS-CoV-2-associated. Using the MIRA data, every spike-specific TCR was mapped to the spike region that the TCR reacted to and assigned to either a CD4 or a CD8 class. Log10-transformed breadth and depth values were compared by one-way ANOVA with Sidak's multiple comparisons tests. TCRdb took over this immuneACCESS table, retaining in-frame rearrangements with V and J assigned. Such tables are incomplete; in checked studies, under half of the missing clones stem from an unresolved V gene, and the remainder is unexplained. V, J and clone size reflect that table, while D and trimming were determined from the DNA. Here the sample has roughly 49,000 clones; roughly 89% occur a single time. Approximately 2.6% of the sample is taken by the ten largest.

The germline ends are 14 bases apart after V is trimmed by 3 bases and J by 2 bases. The cysteine opens and the phenylalanine closes a CDR3 of 16 amino acids. Of the read, only the CDR3 DNA is kept; its 48 bases are in frame from base 1. The germline V gene specifies SNHLY as CDR1 and FYNNEI as CDR2. The chain is encoded by TRBV2 joined to TRBJ1-5; no D gene call is confident. This material consisted of peripheral blood, taken 28 days after the second AZD1222 dose. The receptor comes from an adult who received the AZD1222 COVID-19 vaccine. In nucleotides, the sequence is TGTGCCAGCAGTGAGGCCCCAGTTCTCGGCAATCAGCCCCAGCATTTT. This codes for CASSEAPVLGNQPQHF.